This paragraph reports one T cell receptor beta chain. This clonotype was counted at least ten times. No antigen is known for it. Nothing much larger sits one base from this clone, and base qualities are not available. Genomic DNA served as template for TCR beta VDJ combination and CDR3 sequence profiling. An Illumina HiSeq 2000 was used for TCR repertoire sequencing. Per the authors' processing: Repertoires were assessed using TRBV/TRBJ rearrangement plots, CDR3 size and DJ length profiles, and Simpson's diversity index. Whichever DNA sequence was most abundant in the deep sequencing data was defined as the immunodominant clone. CDR3 amino acid sequences were checked for sharing between subjects and were compared against published repertoires and the VDJdb database. TCRdb handled the public reads itself, with Q25 trimming in fastp and clone calling in MiXCR, and kept productive beta chains. CDR3 protein sequences are deduplicated, and each keeps its most common genes and DNA. The V and J calls come from TCRdb's annotation, not from the publication. In all, the sample holds under 250,000 distinct CDR3 sequences, and 34% of those were seen once. The ten largest clones capture more than 0.95% of the sample.

This sample was taken from a study of CD8+CD57+ T cells in acquired aplastic anemia (dated by TCRdb to the late 2010s). Turning to the overall study: On average, sorted CD4+ and CD8+ cells yielded 3.2 ug of extracted DNA, with a range of roughly 0.17 to 27.4 ug. Healthy donor samples averaged around 10 million reads for CD4+ and roughly 11 million for CD8+ cells. Study-wide conclusions, independent of this receptor: No significant difference in CD8+ Simpson's diversity was found between patients and healthy controls (P=0.060). Approximately 31 CD8+ CDR3 sequences were found in both patients and controls but appeared to be highly expressed in patients and within the immunodominant clones of the patients.

The study deep-sequenced TCR repertoires of sorted CD4+ and CD8+ blood T cells from severe aplastic anemia patients and healthy subjects. Ficoll-Paque density gradient centrifugation was used to isolate peripheral blood mononuclear cells. Before DNA extraction, CD4+ and CD8+ T cells were sorted with FACS or magnetic beads. The receptor comes from a human donor in good health, serving as a control. Sequenced: sorted CD4+, CD8+, or CD8+CD57+ T cells (not recorded which) from PBMCs.

The CDR3 has the sequence CASRGQGASFRAYEQYF. The sequenced DNA: TGTGCCAGCAGGGGACAGGGGGCTTCCTTCCGAGCCTACGAGCAGTACTTC. The V and J genes are TRBV2 and TRBJ2-7; TRBD1 fits 12 bases in the junction. From cysteine to phenylalanine, the CDR3 is 17 amino acids long. Here the CDR3 DNA is all that survives: 51 bases in frame from base 1. V is cut back by 6 bases and J by 2 bases, with 11 bases in the junction unmatched. CDR1 and CDR2 are read off the germline V gene as SNHLY and FYNNEI.